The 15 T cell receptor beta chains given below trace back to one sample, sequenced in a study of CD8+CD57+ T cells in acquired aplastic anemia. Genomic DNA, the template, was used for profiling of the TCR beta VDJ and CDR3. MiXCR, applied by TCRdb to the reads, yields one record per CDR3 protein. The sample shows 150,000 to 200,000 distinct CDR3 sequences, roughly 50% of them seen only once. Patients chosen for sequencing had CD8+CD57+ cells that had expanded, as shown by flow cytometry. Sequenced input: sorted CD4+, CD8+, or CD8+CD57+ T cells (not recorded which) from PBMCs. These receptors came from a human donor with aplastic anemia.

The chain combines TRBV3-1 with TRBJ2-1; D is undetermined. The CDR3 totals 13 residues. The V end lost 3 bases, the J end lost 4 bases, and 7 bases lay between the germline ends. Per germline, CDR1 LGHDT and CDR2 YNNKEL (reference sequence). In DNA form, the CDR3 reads TGTGCCAGCAGCCAGCGATTGTACAATGAGCAGTTCTTC. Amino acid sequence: CASSQRLYNEQFF.

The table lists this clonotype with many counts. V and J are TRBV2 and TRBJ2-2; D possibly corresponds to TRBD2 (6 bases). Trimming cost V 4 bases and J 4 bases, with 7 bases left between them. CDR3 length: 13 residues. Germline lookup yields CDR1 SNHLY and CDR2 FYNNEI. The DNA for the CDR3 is TGTGCCAGCAGTGGAGCGGGCACCGGGGAGCTGTTTTTT. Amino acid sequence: CASSGAGTGELFF.

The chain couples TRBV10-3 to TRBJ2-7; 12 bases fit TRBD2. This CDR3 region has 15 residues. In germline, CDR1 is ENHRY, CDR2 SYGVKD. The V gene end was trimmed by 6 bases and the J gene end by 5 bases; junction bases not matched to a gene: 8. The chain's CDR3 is CAIRVLAGGLNEQYF. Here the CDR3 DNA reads TGTGCCATCAGAGTCCTAGCGGGGGGGTTGAACGAGCAGTACTTC.

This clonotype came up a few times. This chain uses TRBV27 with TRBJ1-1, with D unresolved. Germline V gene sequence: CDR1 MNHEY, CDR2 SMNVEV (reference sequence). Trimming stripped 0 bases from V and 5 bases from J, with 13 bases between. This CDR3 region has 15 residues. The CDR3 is CASSLSYTGSTEAFF. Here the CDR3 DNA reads TGTGCCAGCAGTTTATCCTACACGGGGAGTACTGAAGCTTTCTTT.

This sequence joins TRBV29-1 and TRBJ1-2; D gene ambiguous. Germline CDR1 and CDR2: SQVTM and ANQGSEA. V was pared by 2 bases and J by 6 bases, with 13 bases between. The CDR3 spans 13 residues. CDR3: CSVEKEGWDGYTF. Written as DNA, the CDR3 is TGCAGCGTTGAAAAGGAGGGATGGGATGGCTACACCTTC.

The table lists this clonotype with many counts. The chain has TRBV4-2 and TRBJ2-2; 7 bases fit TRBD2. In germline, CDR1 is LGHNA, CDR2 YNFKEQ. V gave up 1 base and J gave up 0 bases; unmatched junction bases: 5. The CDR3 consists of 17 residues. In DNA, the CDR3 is TGTGCCAGCAGCCAAGGTGCGGGAGCAGCGAACACCGGGGAGCTGTTTTTT. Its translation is CASSQGAGAANTGELFF.

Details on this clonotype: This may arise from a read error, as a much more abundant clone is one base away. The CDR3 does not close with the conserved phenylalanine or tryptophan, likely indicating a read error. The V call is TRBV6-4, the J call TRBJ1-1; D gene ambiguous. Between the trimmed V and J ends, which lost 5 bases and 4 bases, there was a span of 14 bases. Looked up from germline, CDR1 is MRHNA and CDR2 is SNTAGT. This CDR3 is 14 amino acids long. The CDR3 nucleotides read TGTGCCAGCAGTATAATTACGGGGTCCACTGAAGCTTTCTTA. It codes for CASSIITGSTEAFL.

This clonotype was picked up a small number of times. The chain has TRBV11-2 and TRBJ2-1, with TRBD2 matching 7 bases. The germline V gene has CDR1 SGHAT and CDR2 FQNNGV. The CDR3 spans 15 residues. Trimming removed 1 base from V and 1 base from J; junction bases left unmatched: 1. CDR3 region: CASSLGGRSYNEQFF. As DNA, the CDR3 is TGTGCCAGCAGCTTAGGCGGGAGATCCTACAATGAGCAGTTCTTC.

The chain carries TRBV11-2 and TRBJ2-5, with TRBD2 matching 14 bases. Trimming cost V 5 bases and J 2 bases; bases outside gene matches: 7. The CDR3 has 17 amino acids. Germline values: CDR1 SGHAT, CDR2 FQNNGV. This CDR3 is CASSKGLAGGPQETQYF. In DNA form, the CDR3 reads TGTGCCAGCAGCAAAGGACTAGCGGGAGGTCCTCAAGAGACCCAGTACTTC. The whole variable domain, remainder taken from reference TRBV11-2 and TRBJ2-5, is EAGVAQSPRYKIIEKRQSVAFWCNPISGHATLYWYQQILGQGPKLLIQFQNNGVVDDSQLPKDRFSAERLKGVDSTLKIQPAKLEDSAVYLCASSKGLAGGPQETQYFGPGTRLLVL.

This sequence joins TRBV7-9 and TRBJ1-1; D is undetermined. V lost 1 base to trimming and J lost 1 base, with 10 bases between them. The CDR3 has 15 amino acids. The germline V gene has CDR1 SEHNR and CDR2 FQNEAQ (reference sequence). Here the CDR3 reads CASSLVVGQNTEAFF. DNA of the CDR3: TGTGCCAGCAGCTTAGTTGTTGGCCAGAACACTGAAGCTTTCTTT.

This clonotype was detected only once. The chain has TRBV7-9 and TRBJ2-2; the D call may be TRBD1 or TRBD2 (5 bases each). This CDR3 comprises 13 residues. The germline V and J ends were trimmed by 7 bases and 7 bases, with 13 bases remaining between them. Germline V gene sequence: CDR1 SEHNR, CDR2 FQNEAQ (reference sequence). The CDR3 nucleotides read TGTGCCAGCACGGGGACCCTTGACGGGGAGCTGTTTTTT. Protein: CASTGTLDGELFF.

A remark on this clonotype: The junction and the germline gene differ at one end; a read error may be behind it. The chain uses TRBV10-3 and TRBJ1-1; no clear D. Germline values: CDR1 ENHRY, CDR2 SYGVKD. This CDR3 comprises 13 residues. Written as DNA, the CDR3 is TGTGCCATCAGTGAGTCGAACAACACTGACGCTTTCTTT. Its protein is CAISESNNTDAFF.

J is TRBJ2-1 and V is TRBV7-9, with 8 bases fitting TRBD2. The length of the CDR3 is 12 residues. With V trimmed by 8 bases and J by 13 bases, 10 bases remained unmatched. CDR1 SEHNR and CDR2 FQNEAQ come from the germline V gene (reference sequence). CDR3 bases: TGTGCCAGCCGCCTTAGCCGGGGGGGCCAGTTCTTC. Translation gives CASRLSRGGQFF.

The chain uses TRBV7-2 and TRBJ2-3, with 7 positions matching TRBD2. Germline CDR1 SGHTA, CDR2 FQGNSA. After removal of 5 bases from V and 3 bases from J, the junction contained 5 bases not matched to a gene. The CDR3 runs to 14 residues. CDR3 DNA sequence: TGTGCCAGCAGCCCCCGGGGGGAAACAGATACGCAGTATTTT. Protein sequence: CASSPRGETDTQYF.

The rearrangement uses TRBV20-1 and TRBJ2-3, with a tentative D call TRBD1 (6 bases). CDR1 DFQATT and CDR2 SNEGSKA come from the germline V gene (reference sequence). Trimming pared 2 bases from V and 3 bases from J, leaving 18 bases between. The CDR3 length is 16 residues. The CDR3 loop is CSARPGWAQGTDTQYF. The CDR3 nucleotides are TGCAGTGCTAGACCGGGTTGGGCCCAGGGGACAGATACGCAGTATTTT.